This TCR beta chain was observed in a study of blood T cell repertoires in COVID-19. As for the study in general: T cells, B-cell-depleted T cells, or PBMCs provided the cDNA or gDNA that served as material.

V dropped 3 bases and J dropped 3; count of bases not matched to a gene: 8. This CDR3 is built from 16 residues. Germline-derived CDR1 and CDR2 are MGHRA and YSYEKL. Measured with immunoSEQ multiplex PCR; TCRdb has only the in-frame clones, and not every one. The top ten hold 0.8% to 0.9% of the sample, which has 450,000 or so clones, about 90% seen once. The receptor was derived from a man aged 18 to 30 with COVID-19, enrolled during active disease. The genes are TRBV4-1 and TRBJ1-3; 7 bases are a match to TRBD1. What was sequenced was peripheral blood. CDR3 DNA sequence: TGCGCCAGCAGCCAGAGAACAGGGGATATTGGAAACACCATATATTTT. It is translated as CASSQRTGDIGNTIYF.